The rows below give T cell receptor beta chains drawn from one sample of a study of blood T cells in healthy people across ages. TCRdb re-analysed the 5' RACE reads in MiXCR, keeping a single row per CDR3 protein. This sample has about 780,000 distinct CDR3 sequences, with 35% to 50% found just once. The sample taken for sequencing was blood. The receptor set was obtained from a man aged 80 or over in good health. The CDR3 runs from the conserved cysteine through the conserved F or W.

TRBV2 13 CASRANTAPGYTF
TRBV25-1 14 CASSEYRGGNEQYF
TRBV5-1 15 CASLSTSGTQETQYF
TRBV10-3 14 CAITAAGGTDTQYF
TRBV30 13 CARTSSWGYEQFF
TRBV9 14 CASSVYGDENIQYF
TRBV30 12 CAWTRGWDEAFF
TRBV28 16 CASSPWDSASYKEQFF
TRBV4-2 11 CASSQYETQYF
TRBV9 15 CASSVGGQAQNIQYF
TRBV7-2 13 CASSLTGACGYTF
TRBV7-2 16 CASSPSPGLAGGEQYF
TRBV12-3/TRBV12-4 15 CASSYPGLPSNEQFF
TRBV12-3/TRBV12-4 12 CASSLALRALHF
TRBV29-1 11 CSVGRSGELFF
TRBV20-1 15 CSAILDRVDNQPQHF